These 20 T cell receptor beta chains were sequenced from one sample in a study of CD8 T cells in Susac syndrome. With random hexamers, reverse transcription was performed on about 0.45 to 1 ug of RNA. MiXCR, run by TCRdb on the immunoSEQ multiplex PCR reads, gives a single entry per CDR3 protein. There are 150,000 to 200,000 distinct CDR3 sequences in the sample; roughly 95% occur only once, and just over 0.13% lies in the top ten. What was sequenced was CD4+ T cells from PBMCs. The origin of the receptors is a human donor in good health.

This chain links TRBV10-2 with TRBJ2-7; weak D call: TRBD2 (5 bases). From germline, CDR1 is WSHSY and CDR2 SAAADI. V lost 6 bases to trimming and J lost 4 bases, with 13 bases between them. CDR3 size: 13 residues. In DNA, the CDR3 is TGCGCCAGCAGCACTCCTCCGGGGTACGAGCAGTACTTC. Encoded protein: CASSTPPGYEQYF.

The chain is built from TRBV24-1 and TRBJ2-3; the D is unclear. V was trimmed by 2 bases and J by 2 bases, leaving 10 bases between them. This CDR3 has 15 residues. Per germline, CDR1 KGHDR and CDR2 SFDVKD. CDR3 residues: CATSDSREATDTQYF. The CDR3 DNA reads TGTGCCACCAGTGATTCTCGCGAGGCCACAGATACGCAGTATTTT.

V usage is TRBV7-3 and J usage is TRBJ2-2, with D maybe TRBD1 (6 bases). The CDR3 contains 14 residues. Per the germline V gene, CDR1 is SGHTA and CDR2 is FQGTGA. V lost 4 bases and J lost 0, with 6 bases in between. The CDR3 sequence: CASSWDTNTGELFF. CDR3 DNA sequence: TGTGCCAGCAGCTGGGACACGAACACCGGGGAGCTGTTTTTT.

This chain links TRBV7-2 with TRBJ2-1; D gene ambiguous. The V end was cut by 1 base, the J end by 1 base, with 8 bases between. Germline loops: CDR1 SGHTA, CDR2 FQGNSA. The CDR3 is 15 amino acids. The CDR3 sequence is CASSLVVGSYNEQFF. CDR3 DNA sequence: TGTGCCAGCAGCTTAGTTGTTGGATCCTACAATGAGCAGTTCTTC. Full variable domain (rest looked up from reference TRBV7-2 and TRBJ2-1): GAGVSQSPSNKVTEKGKDVELRCDPISGHTALYWYRQSLGQGLEFLIYFQGNSAPDKSGLPSDRFSAERTGGSVSTLTIQRTQQEDSAVYLCASSLVVGSYNEQFFGPGTRLTVL.

The chain joins TRBV6-5 to TRBJ2-3, with a tentative D call TRBD2 (5 bases). CDR3 length: 14 amino acids. V was shortened by 2 bases and J by 2 bases, with 8 bases between the two germline ends. From germline, CDR1 is MNHEY and CDR2 SVGAGI. The CDR3 sequence: CASSYAAATDTQYF. CDR3 DNA sequence: TGTGCCAGCAGTTACGCAGCGGCCACAGATACGCAGTATTTT.

The chain links TRBV7-2 to TRBJ1-4; D is undetermined. The length of the CDR3 is 13 residues. The V end lost 5 bases, the J end lost 7 bases, and 11 bases lay between the germline ends. Germline V CDR1 and CDR2: SGHTA, FQGNSA. The CDR3 coding sequence is TGTGCCAGCAGCCCCTGGGGAGTTGAAAAACTGTTTTTT. Its translation: CASSPWGVEKLFF.

The chain links TRBV6-2 or TRBV6-3 to TRBJ1-6; the D is unclear. V lost 0 bases to trimming and J lost 3 bases, with 9 bases between them. CDR1 and CDR2 from the germline V gene are MNHEY and SVGEGT. The CDR3 is made up of 16 amino acids. In nucleotides, the CDR3 is TGTGCCAGCAGTTACTCCGGGGAGAACTATAATTCACCCCTCCACTTT. Protein: CASSYSGENYNSPLHF.

This sequence joins TRBV4-2 and TRBJ1-2; D gene ambiguous. V lost 0 bases to trimming and J lost 6 bases, with 5 bases between them. From germline, CDR1 is LGHNA and CDR2 YNFKEQ. This CDR3 spans 12 amino acids. As DNA, the CDR3 is TGTGCCAGCAGCCAAGATAAGCATGGCTACACCTTC. Its translation is CASSQDKHGYTF.

The chain combines TRBV19 with TRBJ1-3; 7 bases agree with TRBD1. Germline CDR1 reads LNHDA; CDR2 reads SQIVND (reference sequence). The ends lost 6 bases at V and 2 bases at J; junction bases unmatched: 4. The CDR3 spans 14 residues. The CDR3 sequence is CASRPGTAGNTIYF. For the CDR3, the DNA is TGTGCCAGTAGGCCGGGGACAGCTGGAAACACCATATATTTT.

V and J are TRBV4-1 and TRBJ2-4; D might be TRBD2 (5 bases). Trimming cost V 0 bases and J 0 bases, with 9 bases left between them. Germline CDR1 reads MGHRA; CDR2 reads YSYEKL. This CDR3 has 16 amino acids. Here the CDR3 DNA reads TGCGCCAGCAGCCAAGAAGGACTTCTAGCCAAAAACATTCAGTACTTC. Protein product: CASSQEGLLAKNIQYF.

V usage is TRBV29-1 and J usage is TRBJ2-3, with a weak D call TRBD1 (6 bases). In germline, CDR1 is SQVTM, CDR2 ANQGSEA. The CDR3 loop spans 13 amino acids. V shed 7 bases and J shed 2 bases, with 13 bases lying between them. The CDR3 DNA reads TGCAGCGGAGGGGGTTGGGACACAGATACGCAGTATTTT. This encodes CSGGGWDTDTQYF.

This chain joins TRBV7-3 and TRBJ2-6, with 10 bases matching TRBD1. V shed 6 bases and J 3 bases; nucleotides not matched to a gene: 8. This CDR3 region has 17 residues. Per germline, CDR1 SGHTA and CDR2 FQGTGA. The DNA for the CDR3 is TGTGCCAGCAGGGGACAGGGGAGTTGGTTTGGGGCCAACGTCCTGACTTTC. It encodes CASRGQGSWFGANVLTF.

This clonotype was seen a single time. This chain joins TRBV7-9 and TRBJ1-2; perhaps TRBD1 as D (6 bases). V shed 3 bases and J shed 0 bases, with 20 bases lying between them. The CDR3 contains 18 residues. Germline V gives CDR1 SEHNR, CDR2 FQNEAQ (reference sequence). The CDR3 coding sequence is TGTGCCAGCAGCTTTTCAGGGGCGCGCTCCCGAGCTAACTATGGCTACACCTTC. Its translation: CASSFSGARSRANYGYTF.

This clonotype was recorded once. CDR3 protein: CASSVESQGTGELFF. The CDR3 coding sequence is TGTGCCAGCAGCGTAGAGTCCCAAGGTACCGGGGAGCTGTTTTTT. V gene TRBV9 combines with J gene TRBJ2-2; D not certain. V was trimmed by 0 bases and J by 5 bases, leaving 11 bases between them. CDR3 length: 15 residues. Germline CDR1 SGDLS, CDR2 YYNGEE.

V and J are TRBV2 and TRBJ1-1; maybe TRBD1 (5 bases). The germline CDR1 and CDR2 sequences are SNHLY and FYNNEI. V lost 5 bases to trimming and J lost 3 bases, with 16 bases between them. There are 15 residues in the CDR3. DNA of the CDR3: TGTGCCAGCAGTCCAAGGCAGGGATGGGACACTGAAGCTTTCTTT. Its translation: CASSPRQGWDTEAFF.

The chain has TRBV7-3 and TRBJ1-6, with 8 nucleotides matching TRBD1. V was clipped by 4 bases and J by 7 bases; unmatched bases: 3. The V gene's germline CDR1 is SGHTA and CDR2 FQGTGA. The CDR3 totals 14 residues. The CDR3 spells CASSSQGANSPLHF. CDR3 nucleotide sequence: TGTGCCAGCAGCTCTCAGGGGGCGAATTCACCCCTCCACTTT. The full variable domain, completed using reference TRBV7-3 and TRBJ1-6, is GAGVSQTPSNKVTEKGKYVELRCDPISGHTALYWYRQSLGQGPEFLIYFQGTGAADDSGLPNDRFFAVRPEGSVSTLKIQRTERGDSAVYLCASSSQGANSPLHFGNGTRLTVT.

This clonotype was counted a few times. The chain is built from TRBV7-2 and TRBJ2-7; a possible D gene is TRBD1 (7 bases). Germline V gene lookup returns CDR1 SGHTA and CDR2 FQGNSA. V was clipped by 4 bases and J by 0 bases, with 10 bases between them. The CDR3 length is 14 residues. Here the CDR3 DNA reads TGTGCCAGCAGCTCCCAGGGGGGCTCCTACGAGCAGTACTTC. This codes for CASSSQGGSYEQYF. Using reference TRBV7-2 and TRBJ2-7 for the parts outside the CDR3, the full variable domain is GAGVSQSPSNKVTEKGKDVELRCDPISGHTALYWYRQSLGQGLEFLIYFQGNSAPDKSGLPSDRFSAERTGGSVSTLTIQRTQQEDSAVYLCASSSQGGSYEQYFGPGTRLTVT.

This chain joins TRBV19 and TRBJ2-5, with 12 nucleotides matching TRBD2. J lost 0 bases, V lost 3 bases, and 8 bases had no gene match. The CDR3 length is 18 residues. The germline V gene has CDR1 LNHDA and CDR2 SQIVND (reference sequence). The CDR3 here is CASSILGLAGSYQETQYF. The CDR3 DNA is TGTGCCAGTAGTATCCTTGGACTAGCGGGGTCGTACCAAGAGACCCAGTACTTC.

The chain joins TRBV15 to TRBJ1-5; D perhaps matches TRBD1 (5 bases). The CDR3 totals 14 residues. The V gene lost 3 bases and the J gene lost 4 bases, with 10 bases spanning the gap. CDR1 and CDR2 (germline): LNHNV, YYDKDF (reference sequence). CDR3 nucleotides: TGTGCCACCAGCAGGGATAACAGGAATCAGCCCCAGCATTTT. It translates to CATSRDNRNQPQHF.

This rearrangement joins TRBV20-1 to TRBJ1-1, with D perhaps matching TRBD1 (6 bases). CDR1 DFQATT and CDR2 SNEGSKA come from the germline V gene (reference sequence). The V end was cut by 6 bases, the J end by 1 base, with 21 bases between. The CDR3 has 16 residues. In DNA form, the CDR3 reads TGCAGTGCGTTGGGGGGGCGCGGTCCGGGGAACACTGAAGCTTTCTTT. Translation: CSALGGRGPGNTEAFF.